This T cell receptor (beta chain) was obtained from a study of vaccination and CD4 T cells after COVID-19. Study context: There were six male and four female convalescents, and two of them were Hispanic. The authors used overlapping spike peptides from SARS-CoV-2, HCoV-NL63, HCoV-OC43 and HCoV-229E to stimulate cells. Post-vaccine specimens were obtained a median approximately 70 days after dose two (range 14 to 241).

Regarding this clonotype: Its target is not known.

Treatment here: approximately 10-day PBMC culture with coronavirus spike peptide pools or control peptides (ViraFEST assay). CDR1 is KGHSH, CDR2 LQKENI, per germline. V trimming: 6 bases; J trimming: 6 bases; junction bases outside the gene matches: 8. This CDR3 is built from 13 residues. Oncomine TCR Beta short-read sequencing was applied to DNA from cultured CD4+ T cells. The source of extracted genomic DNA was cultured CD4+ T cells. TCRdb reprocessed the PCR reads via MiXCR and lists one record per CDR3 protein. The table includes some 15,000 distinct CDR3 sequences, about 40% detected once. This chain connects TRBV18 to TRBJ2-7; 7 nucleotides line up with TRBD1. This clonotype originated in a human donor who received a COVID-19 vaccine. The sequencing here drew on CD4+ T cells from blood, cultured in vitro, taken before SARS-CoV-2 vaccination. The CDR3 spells CASSRDSLREQYF. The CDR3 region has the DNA TGTGCCAGCTCCCGGGACAGCCTTCGCGAGCAGTACTTC. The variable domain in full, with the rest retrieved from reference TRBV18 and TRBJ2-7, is NAGVMQNPRHLVRRRGQEARLRCSPMKGHSHVYWYRQLPEEGLKFMVYLQKENIIDESGMPKERFSAEFPKEGPSILRIQQVVRGDSAAYFCASSRDSLREQYFGPGTRLTVT.